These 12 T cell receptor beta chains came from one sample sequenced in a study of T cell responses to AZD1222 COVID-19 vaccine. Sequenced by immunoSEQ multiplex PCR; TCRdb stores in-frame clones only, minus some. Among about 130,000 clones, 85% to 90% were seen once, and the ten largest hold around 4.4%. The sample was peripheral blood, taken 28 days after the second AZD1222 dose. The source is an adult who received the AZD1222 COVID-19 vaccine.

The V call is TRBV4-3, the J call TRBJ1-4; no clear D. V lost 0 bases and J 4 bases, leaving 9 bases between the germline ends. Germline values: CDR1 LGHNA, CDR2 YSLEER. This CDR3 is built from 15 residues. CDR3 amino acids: CASSQDRGRNEKLFF. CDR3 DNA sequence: TGCGCCAGCAGCCAAGATCGTGGTCGTAATGAAAAACTGTTTTTT.

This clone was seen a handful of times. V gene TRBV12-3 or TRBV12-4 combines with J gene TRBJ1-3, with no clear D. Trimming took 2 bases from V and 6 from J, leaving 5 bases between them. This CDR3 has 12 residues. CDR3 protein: CASSLKKNTIYF. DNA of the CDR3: TGTGCCAGCAGTTTAAAGAAAAACACCATATATTTT.

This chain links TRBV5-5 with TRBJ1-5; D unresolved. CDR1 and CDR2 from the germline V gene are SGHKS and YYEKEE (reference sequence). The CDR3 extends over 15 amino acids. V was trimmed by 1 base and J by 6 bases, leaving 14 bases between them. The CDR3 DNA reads TGTGCCAGCAGCTTGAGTCGAGGCCACGGTCAGCCCCAGCATTTT. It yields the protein CASSLSRGHGQPQHF.

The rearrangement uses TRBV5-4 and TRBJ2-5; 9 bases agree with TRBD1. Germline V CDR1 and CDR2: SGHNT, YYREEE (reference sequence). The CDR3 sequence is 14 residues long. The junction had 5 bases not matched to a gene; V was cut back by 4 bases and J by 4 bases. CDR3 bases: TGTGCCAGCAGCGCCGGGACAGGGCGAGAGACCCAGTACTTC. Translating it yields CASSAGTGRETQYF.

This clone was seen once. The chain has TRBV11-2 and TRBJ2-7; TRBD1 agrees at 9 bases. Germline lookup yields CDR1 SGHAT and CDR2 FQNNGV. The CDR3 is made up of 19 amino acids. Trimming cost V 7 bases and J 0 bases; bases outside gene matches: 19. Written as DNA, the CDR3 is TGTGCCAGCAACAGGCGGGGGACAGGGCTACTCCTTAGCTCCTACGAGCAGTACTTC. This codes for CASNRRGTGLLLSSYEQYF.

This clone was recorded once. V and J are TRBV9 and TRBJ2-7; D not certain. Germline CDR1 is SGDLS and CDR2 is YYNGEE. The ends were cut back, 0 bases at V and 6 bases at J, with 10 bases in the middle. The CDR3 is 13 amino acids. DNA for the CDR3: TGTGCCAGCAGCGTAGTGTTGAGGTCCGAGCAGTACTTC. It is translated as CASSVVLRSEQYF.

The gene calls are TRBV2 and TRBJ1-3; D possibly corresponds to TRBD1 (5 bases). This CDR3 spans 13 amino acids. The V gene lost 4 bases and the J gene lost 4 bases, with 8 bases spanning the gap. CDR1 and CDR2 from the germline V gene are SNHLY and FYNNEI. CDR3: CASSAGTGNTIYF. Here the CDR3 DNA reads TGTGCCAGCAGTGCCGGGACGGGAAACACCATATATTTT.

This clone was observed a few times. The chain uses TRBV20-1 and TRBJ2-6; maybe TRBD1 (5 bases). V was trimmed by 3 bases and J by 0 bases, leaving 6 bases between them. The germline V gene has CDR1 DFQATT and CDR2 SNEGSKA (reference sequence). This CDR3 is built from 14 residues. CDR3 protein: CSASDSSGANVLTF. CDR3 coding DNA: TGCAGTGCTAGTGACAGCTCTGGGGCCAACGTCCTGACTTTC.

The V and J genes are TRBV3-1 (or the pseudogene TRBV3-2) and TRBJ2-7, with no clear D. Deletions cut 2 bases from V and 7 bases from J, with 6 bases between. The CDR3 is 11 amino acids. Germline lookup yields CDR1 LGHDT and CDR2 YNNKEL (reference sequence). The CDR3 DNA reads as TGTGCCAGCAGCCAATTGGGGGAGCAGTACTTC. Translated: CASSQLGEQYF.

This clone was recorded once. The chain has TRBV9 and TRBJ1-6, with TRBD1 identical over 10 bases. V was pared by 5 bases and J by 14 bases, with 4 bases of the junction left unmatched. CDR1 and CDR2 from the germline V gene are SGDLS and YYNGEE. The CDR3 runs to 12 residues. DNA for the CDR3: TGTGCCAGCAGTGCGGACAGGGGGTCCCTCCACTTT. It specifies CASSADRGSLHF.

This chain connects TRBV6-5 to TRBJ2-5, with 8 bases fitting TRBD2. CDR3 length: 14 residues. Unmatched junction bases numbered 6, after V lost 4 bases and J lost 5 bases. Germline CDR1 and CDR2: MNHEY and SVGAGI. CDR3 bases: TGTGCCAGCAGTTCGGGGGGGCAGGTCGAGACCCAGTACTTC. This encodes CASSSGGQVETQYF.

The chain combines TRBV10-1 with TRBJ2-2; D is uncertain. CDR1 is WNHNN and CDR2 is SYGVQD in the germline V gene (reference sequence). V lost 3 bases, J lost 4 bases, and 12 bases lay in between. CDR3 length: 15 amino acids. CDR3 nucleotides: TGCGCCAGCAGTGATGGAGCAGACTTCACCGGGGAGCTGTTTTTT. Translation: CASSDGADFTGELFF.